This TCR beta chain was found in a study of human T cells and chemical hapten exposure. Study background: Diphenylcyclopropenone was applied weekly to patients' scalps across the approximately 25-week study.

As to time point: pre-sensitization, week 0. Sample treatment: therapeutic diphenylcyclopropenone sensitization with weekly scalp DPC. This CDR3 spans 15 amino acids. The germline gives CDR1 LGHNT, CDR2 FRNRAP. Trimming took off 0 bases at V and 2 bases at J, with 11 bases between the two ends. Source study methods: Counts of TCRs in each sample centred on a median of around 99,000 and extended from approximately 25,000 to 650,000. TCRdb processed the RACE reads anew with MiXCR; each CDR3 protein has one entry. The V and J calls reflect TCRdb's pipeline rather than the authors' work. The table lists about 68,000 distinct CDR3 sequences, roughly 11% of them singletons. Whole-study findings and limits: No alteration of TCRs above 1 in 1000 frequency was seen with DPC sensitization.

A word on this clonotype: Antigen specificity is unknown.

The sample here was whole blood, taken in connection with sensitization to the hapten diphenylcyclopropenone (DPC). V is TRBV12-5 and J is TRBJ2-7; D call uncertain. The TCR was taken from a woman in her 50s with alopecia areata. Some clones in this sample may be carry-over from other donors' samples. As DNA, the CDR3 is TGTGCTAGTGGTTTGGTACTTGGCTACCCCTACGAGCAGTACTTC. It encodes CASGLVLGYPYEQYF.